This T cell receptor (beta chain) was recorded in a study of T cells after yellow fever vaccination. Template switching by 5'RACE produced TCR cDNA, adding a universal primer site and UMIs. MiXCR was run by TCRdb on the 5' RACE reads, yielding one entry per CDR3 protein. The sample lists roughly 500,000 distinct CDR3 sequences, 15% to 20% occurring once. Germline V lookup: CDR1 SGHRS, CDR2 YFSETQ. The CDR3 length is 13 residues. The V end lost 4 bases, the J end lost 0 bases, and 7 bases lay between the germline ends. This chain connects TRBV5-1 to TRBJ1-1; D gene unclear. Sequencing was performed on PBMCs, taken 15 days after the yellow fever booster vaccination. The source is a man in his thirties or forties who received the YFV17D yellow fever vaccine. CDR3 residues: CASSRVVNTEAFF. In nucleotides, the CDR3 is TGCGCCAGCAGCAGGGTCGTGAACACTGAAGCTTTCTTT. The complete variable domain, with remaining parts taken from reference TRBV5-1 and TRBJ1-1, reads KAGVTQTPRYLIKTRGQQVTLSCSPISGHRSVSWYQQTPGQGLQFLFEYFSETQRNKGNFPGRFSGRQFSNSRSEMNVSTLELGDSALYLCASSRVVNTEAFFGQGTRLTVV.